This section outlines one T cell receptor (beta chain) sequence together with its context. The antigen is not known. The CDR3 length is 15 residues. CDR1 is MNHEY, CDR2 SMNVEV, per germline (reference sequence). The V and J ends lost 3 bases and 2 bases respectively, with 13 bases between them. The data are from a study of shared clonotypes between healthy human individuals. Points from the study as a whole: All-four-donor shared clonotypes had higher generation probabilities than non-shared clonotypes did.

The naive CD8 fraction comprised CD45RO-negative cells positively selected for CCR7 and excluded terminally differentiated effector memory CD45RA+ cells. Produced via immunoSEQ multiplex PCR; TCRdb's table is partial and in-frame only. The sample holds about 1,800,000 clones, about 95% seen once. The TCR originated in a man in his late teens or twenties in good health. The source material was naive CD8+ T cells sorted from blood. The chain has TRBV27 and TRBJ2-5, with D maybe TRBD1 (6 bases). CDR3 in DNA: TGTGCCAGCAGTTTCGGTACAGGGCTACAAGAGACCCAGTACTTC. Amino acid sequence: CASSFGTGLQETQYF.